The present entry profiles one T cell receptor (beta chain) with its context. The antigen is unknown. The germline CDR1 and CDR2 sequences are SGHTS and YDEGEE. The CDR3 contains 14 residues. V lost 0 bases, J lost 6 bases, and 10 bases lay in between. The data were taken from a study of T cell responses to AZD1222 COVID-19 vaccine. Regarding the study as a whole: Two AZD1222 doses significantly raised spike-specific TCR breadth and depth over controls. The peak T cell response came first, and repertoires were sampled only after it.

Sequenced by immunoSEQ multiplex PCR; TCRdb stores in-frame clones only, minus some. The sample lists tens of thousands of clones; roughly 90% were seen once. The V and J genes are TRBV5-8 and TRBJ2-1; no clear D gene. This sequence originates from an adult in good health. Source: peripheral blood, taken on day 0 of AZD1222 vaccination. This CDR3 reads CASSLALSSNEQFF. CDR3 nucleotide sequence: TGTGCCAGCAGCTTGGCCCTTTCGAGCAATGAGCAGTTCTTC.